The entry that follows covers one T cell receptor beta chain sequence. The antigen is undetermined. This entry belongs to a study of T-cell reconstitution after alpha-beta-depleted transplantation in children. Whole-study findings and limits: The main origin of T-cell counts and diversity one year after transplant was newly produced T cells. After transplant, at about two months, alpha-beta T cells were reportedly derived from several hundred expanded graft clones. Recipient T cells and thymic progenitors that survived gave rise to the high TCRbeta diversity observed at day 60 in some patients.

TCRbeta library preparation incorporated unique molecular identifiers. TCRdb itself ran the PCR reads through MiXCR, one entry per CDR3 protein. Among 60,000 to 85,000 distinct CDR3 sequences listed, around 18% were seen once. The V segment lost 6 bases and the J segment 7 bases; nucleotides outside the gene matches: 3. The germline V gene has CDR1 SGHRS and CDR2 YFSETQ. This CDR3 is 12 amino acids long. This chain uses TRBV5-1 with TRBJ2-3; TRBD2 aligns across 9 bases. Sequenced here: PBMCs, mostly from graft donor cells, sampled 360 days after TCRalphabeta/CD19-depleted stem cell transplant. The receptor was derived from a male patient between 2 and 15 years old who had a stem cell transplant for acute lymphoblastic leukemia, so the T cells may come from the graft donor. CDR3 nucleotides: TGCGCCAGCAATAGCGGGAGTAATACGCAGTATTTT. Protein sequence: CASNSGSNTQYF.